What follows describes a single TCR beta chain. This sample was included in a study of blood T cell repertoires in COVID-19. The repertoire was sequenced with immunoSEQ multiplex PCR; TCRdb's copy has only in-frame clones and lacks some. The profile shows around 220,000 clones, 65% to 80% of them singletons. Per germline, CDR1 MNHEY and CDR2 SMNVEV (reference sequence). The CDR3 contains 12 residues. V was cut by 5 bases and J by 8 bases, with 12 bases left in between. The sequence came from a woman between 40 and 50 years old with active or convalescent COVID-19. This chain joins TRBV27 and TRBJ1-2; tentative D call: TRBD1 (5 bases). Material for sequencing was peripheral blood. The CDR3 DNA follows: TGTGCCAGCAGTCCCCCGGAGGGGGGCTACACCTTC. This translates into CASSPPEGGYTF.